The 11 T cell receptor beta chains given below trace back to one sample, sequenced in a study of T cell responses to AZD1222 COVID-19 vaccine. This table comes from immunoSEQ multiplex PCR, and its TCRdb copy is limited to in-frame clones, with some not included. The table has some 130,000 clones, about 93% seen once. Sequencing was performed on peripheral blood, taken on day 0 of AZD1222 vaccination. The receptors were sampled from an adult in good health.

The rearrangement uses TRBV19 and TRBJ1-6, with D maybe TRBD1 (5 bases). CDR3 size: 14 residues. Germline V lookup: CDR1 LNHDA, CDR2 SQIVND (reference sequence). Trimming stripped 3 bases from V and 8 bases from J, with 11 bases between. The CDR3 region is CASSITGDDSPLHF. The CDR3 DNA reads as TGTGCCAGTAGTATTACAGGCGACGATTCACCCCTCCACTTT.

The chain carries TRBV6-5 and TRBJ2-1; D is unresolved. Germline V gene data show CDR1 as MNHEY and CDR2 as SVGAGI. V lost 6 bases and J 0 bases, leaving 12 bases between the germline ends. The CDR3 runs 15 residues. This chain's CDR3 is CASRVGYGSYNEQFF. In DNA form, the CDR3 reads TGTGCCAGCAGAGTGGGGTACGGCTCCTACAATGAGCAGTTCTTC.

The chain employs TRBV20-1 and TRBJ1-2, with 9 bases lining up with TRBD1. CDR1 and CDR2 (germline): DFQATT, SNEGSKA (reference sequence). This CDR3 contains 11 residues. CDR3 sequence (DNA): TGCAGCCTGGGACAGGGTCATGGCTACACCTTC. Protein: CSLGQGHGYTF.

The rearrangement links TRBV7-6 to TRBJ1-4; 11 bases line up with TRBD1. The CDR3 extends over 15 amino acids. The germline CDR1 and CDR2 sequences are SGHVS and FNYEAQ. The V and J ends lost 5 bases and 7 bases, in that order; junction bases with no gene match: 6. The CDR3 nucleotides are TGTGCCAGCAGCGCCGGGACAGGGGGAGGTGAAAAACTGTTTTTT. It specifies CASSAGTGGGEKLFF. Using reference TRBV7-6 and TRBJ1-4 for the parts outside the CDR3, the full variable domain is GAGVSQSPRYKVTKRGQDVALRCDPISGHVSLYWYRQALGQGPEFLTYFNYEAQQDKSGLPNDRFSAERPEGSISTLTIQRTEQRDSAMYRCASSAGTGGGEKLFFGSGTQLSVL.

V usage is TRBV2 and J usage is TRBJ1-4, with D possibly matching TRBD1 (6 bases). Germline CDR1 reads SNHLY; CDR2 reads FYNNEI. The CDR3 runs 13 residues. The CDR3 here is CASSRTEYEKLFF. CDR3 in DNA: TGTGCGAGTAGTAGGACAGAGTATGAAAAACTGTTTTTT.

V usage is TRBV28 and J usage is TRBJ1-2; D perhaps matches TRBD1 (5 bases). The CDR3 is 12 residues long. V lost 5 bases and J lost 13, with 17 bases in between. CDR1 and CDR2 (germline): MDHEN, SYDVKM. The CDR3 DNA sequence: TGTGCCAGCAGTCTCGACGGACACCCGAGCACCTTC. It is translated as CASSLDGHPSTF.

The genes are TRBV7-9 and TRBJ1-4; tentative D call: TRBD1 (5 bases). This CDR3 contains 14 residues. Germline-derived CDR1 and CDR2 are SEHNR and FQNEAQ (reference sequence). With 9 bases removed from V and 2 bases from J, the gap between germline ends came to 13 bases. CDR3 nucleotide sequence: TGTGCCAGTACTACAGGTTCCACTAATGAAAAACTGTTTTTT. It encodes CASTTGSTNEKLFF.

This sequence joins TRBV5-1 and TRBJ2-4; perhaps D is TRBD1 or TRBD2 (5 bases each). Germline V gene sequence: CDR1 SGHRS, CDR2 YFSETQ. V lost 7 bases and J lost 6, with 17 bases in between. This CDR3 region has 14 residues. In DNA form, the CDR3 reads TGCGCCAGCTCCTTTGTCTTGGGGACAAACATTCAGTACTTC. Translating it yields CASSFVLGTNIQYF.

The DNA for the CDR3 is TGTGCCTGGAGTGTTATGGGGGCCGGCGCTGAAGCTTTCTTT. Protein sequence: CAWSVMGAGAEAFF. The chain has TRBV30 and TRBJ1-1, with D maybe TRBD1 (6 bases). Germline V CDR1 and CDR2: GTSNPN, SVGIG (reference sequence). CDR3 length: 14 amino acids. The V gene lost 0 bases and the J gene lost 6 bases, with 14 bases spanning the gap.

The chain joins TRBV29-1 to TRBJ1-2; the D gene is possibly TRBD1 (6 bases). The length of the CDR3 is 15 residues. Looked up from germline, CDR1 is SQVTM and CDR2 is ANQGSEA. Trimming pared 3 bases from V and 4 bases from J, leaving 18 bases between. The CDR3 coding sequence is TGCAGCGTTGAGTCCGGGCAGGGGTTGGGCTATGGCTACACCTTC. It specifies CSVESGQGLGYGYTF. Based on the CDR3 plus reference TRBV29-1 and TRBJ1-2, the full variable domain is SAVISQKPSRDICQRGTSLTIQCQVDSQVTMMFWYRQQPGQSLTLIATANQGSEATYESGFVIDKFPISRPNLTFSTLTVSNMSPEDSSIYLCSVESGQGLGYGYTFGSGTRLTVV.

The chain couples TRBV11-3 to TRBJ2-2; D is ambiguous. V was shortened by 0 bases and J by 6 bases, with 5 bases between the two germline ends. From germline, CDR1 is SGHNT and CDR2 YENEEA. This CDR3 is built from 13 residues. The DNA for the CDR3 is TGTGCCAGCAGCTTAGATCTGGCCGGGGAGCTGTTTTTT. Amino acids: CASSLDLAGELFF.